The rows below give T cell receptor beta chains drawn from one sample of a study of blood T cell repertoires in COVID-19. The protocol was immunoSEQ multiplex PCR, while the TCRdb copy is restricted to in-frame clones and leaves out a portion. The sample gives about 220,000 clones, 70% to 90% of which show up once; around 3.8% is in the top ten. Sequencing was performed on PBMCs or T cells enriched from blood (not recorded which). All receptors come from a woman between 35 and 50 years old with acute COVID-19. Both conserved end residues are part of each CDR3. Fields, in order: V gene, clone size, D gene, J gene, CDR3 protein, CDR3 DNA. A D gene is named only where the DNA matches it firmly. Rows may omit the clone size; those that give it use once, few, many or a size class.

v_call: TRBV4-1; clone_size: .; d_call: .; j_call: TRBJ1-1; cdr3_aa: CASSPNLASNTEAFF; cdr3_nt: TGCGCCAGCAGCCCCAATTTGGCCTCGAACACTGAAGCTTTCTTT
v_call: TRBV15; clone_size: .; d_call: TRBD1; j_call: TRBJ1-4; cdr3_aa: CATSRDSGGQGGEKLFF; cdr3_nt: TGTGCCACCAGCAGAGATTCGGGGGGACAGGGTGGAGAAAAACTGTTTTTT
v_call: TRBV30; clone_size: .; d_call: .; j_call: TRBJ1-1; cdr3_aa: CAWSEWSSREGEAFF; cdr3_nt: TGTGCCTGGAGCGAATGGTCTTCCAGGGAGGGGGAAGCTTTCTTT
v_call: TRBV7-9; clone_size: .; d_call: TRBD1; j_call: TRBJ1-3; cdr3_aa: CASSYGQGFRPGNTIYF; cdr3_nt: TGTGCCAGCAGCTACGGACAGGGCTTCAGACCTGGAAACACCATATATTTT
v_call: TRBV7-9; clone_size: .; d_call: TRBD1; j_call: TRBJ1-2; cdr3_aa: CASSSRGPLSGDGYTF; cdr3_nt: TGTGCCAGCAGCTCCAGGGGGCCTCTATCCGGGGATGGCTACACCTTC
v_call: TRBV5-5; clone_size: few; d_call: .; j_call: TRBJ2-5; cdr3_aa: CASSIPAGRQETQYF; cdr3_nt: TGTGCCAGCAGTATCCCAGCAGGGAGGCAAGAGACCCAGTACTTC
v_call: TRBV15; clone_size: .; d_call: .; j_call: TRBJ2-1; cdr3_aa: CATSRGFGGNEQFF; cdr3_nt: TGTGCCACCAGCAGGGGGTTCGGCGGGAATGAGCAGTTCTTC
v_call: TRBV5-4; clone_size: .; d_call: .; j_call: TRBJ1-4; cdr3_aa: CASSLGLEGEKLFF; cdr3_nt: TGTGCCAGCAGCTTGGGTCTGGAGGGTGAAAAACTGTTTTTT
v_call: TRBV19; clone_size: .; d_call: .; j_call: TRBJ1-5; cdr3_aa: CASTPGSNQPQHF; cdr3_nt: TGTGCCAGTACCCCGGGGAGCAATCAGCCCCAGCATTTT
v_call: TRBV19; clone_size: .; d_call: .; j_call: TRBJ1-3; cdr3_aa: CASSPLPRGPESSGNTIYF; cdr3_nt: TGTGCCAGTAGTCCCCTTCCGCGAGGGCCGGAGAGCTCTGGAAACACCATATATTTT
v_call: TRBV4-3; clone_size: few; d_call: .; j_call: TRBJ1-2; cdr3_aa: CASSSEDYGYTF; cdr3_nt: TGCGCCAGCAGCTCGGAGGACTATGGCTACACCTTC
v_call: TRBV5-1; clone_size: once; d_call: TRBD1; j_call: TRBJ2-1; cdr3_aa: CASSLVLDRAYNEQFF; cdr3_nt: TGCGCCAGCAGCTTGGTTCTGGACAGGGCCTACAATGAGCAGTTCTTC
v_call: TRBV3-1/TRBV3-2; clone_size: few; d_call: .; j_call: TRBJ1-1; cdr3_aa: CASSQGAGVRKLKTEAFF; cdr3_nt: TGTGCCAGCAGCCAAGGAGCAGGGGTACGCAAACTTAAGACTGAAGCTTTCTTT
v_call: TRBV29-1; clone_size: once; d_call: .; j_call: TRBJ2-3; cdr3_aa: CSVRISRDSTDTQYF; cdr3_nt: TGCAGCGTCCGAATCTCCCGGGACTCCACAGATACGCAGTATTTT
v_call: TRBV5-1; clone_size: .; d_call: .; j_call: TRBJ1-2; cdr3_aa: CASSLADRQGGYTF; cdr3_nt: TGCGCCAGCAGCTTGGCTGACCGTCAGGGAGGCTACACCTTC
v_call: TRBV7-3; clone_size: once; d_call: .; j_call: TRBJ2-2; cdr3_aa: CASSLTGATGELFF; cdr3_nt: TGTGCCAGCAGCTTAACGGGGGCCACCGGGGAGCTGTTTTTT
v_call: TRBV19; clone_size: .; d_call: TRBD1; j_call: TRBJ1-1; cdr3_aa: CASSIHDPWDRYFRTNTEAFF; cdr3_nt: TGTGCCAGTAGTATCCACGACCCATGGGACAGATATTTCCGGACGAACACTGAAGCTTTCTTT
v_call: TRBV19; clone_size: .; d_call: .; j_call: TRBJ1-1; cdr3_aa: CASSILGATEAFF; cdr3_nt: TGTGCCAGTAGTATATTGGGGGCAACTGAAGCTTTCTTT
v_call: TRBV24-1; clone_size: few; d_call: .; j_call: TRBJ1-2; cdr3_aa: CATSDPGGYTF; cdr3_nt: TGTGCCACCAGTGACCCGGGTGGCTACACCTTC